This T cell receptor beta chain was recorded in a study of control samples from healthy donors and cancer patients. TCRdb's table, derived via immunoSEQ multiplex PCR, lists solely in-frame clones and lacks some. This repertoire shows about 180,000 clones, around nine tenths found once; its top ten account for roughly 1.5%. The CDR3 is 13 residues long. V was clipped by 6 bases and J by 5 bases, with 10 bases between them. Germline V gene lookup returns CDR1 LNHDA and CDR2 SQIVND (reference sequence). Sequencing was carried out using blood. This chain uses TRBV19 with TRBJ2-2; D remains unclear. The sequence was obtained from a man aged 25 to 40 in good health. The CDR3 coding sequence is TGTGCCAGTAGATGGGGTGCGACCGGGGAGCTGTTTTTT. Translated, it gives CASRWGATGELFF.